This T cell receptor beta chain is from a study of blood T cell repertoires in COVID-19 (TCRdb year 2020). The study in broad terms: Samples from collaborators originated in the United States, Italy and Spain and spanned both the acute and convalescent phases of COVID-19. Where HLA class I and class II types were available, the types were taken from metadata supplied by the sample provider, not from assay-based typing. The repertoires were released in a freely available public database intended as a resource for research on the immune response to SARS-CoV-2. A de-identified subject ID, COVID-19 status, age in years and sex were almost always included in the sample metadata. The prospective study material was composed of cDNA or gDNA derived from T cells, B-cell-depleted T cells, or PBMCs. The dataset comprised deeply sampled blood TCRbeta repertoires from subjects exposed to, actively infected with, or recovered from COVID-19. The samples were drawn from the first 160 participants of the ongoing ImmuneRACE study and from roughly 1,300 subjects provided by 6 global collaborators. The study at large found these results: Clinical and demographic metadata were provided uncurated, with the amount varying by source and participant.

The CDR1 and CDR2 encoded by the germline V gene are SGHRS and YFSETQ. The V end gives up 3 bases and the J end 7 bases, leaving 7 bases in the junction not matched to a gene. The CDR3 contains 14 residues, cysteine and phenylalanine counted. The only DNA kept is the CDR3, 42 bases in frame from the first base. TCRbeta CDR3 regions were amplified from genomic DNA using the immunoSEQ Assay, a bias-controlled multiplex PCR. The published analysis was carried out like this. The number of nucleated cells in each sample was estimated from the amplification of reference gene primers within the assay. To quantify the absolute abundance of each unique TCRbeta CDR3 rearrangement, sequence reads were collapsed and filtered. For each sample, productive Simpson clonality was calculated as the square root of Simpson's diversity index across productive rearrangements. TCRdb's version of the immuneACCESS table is confined to in-frame rearrangements and falls short of the full clone set. An unresolved V gene accounts for under half of the shortfall where checked; the remainder is of unknown origin. V and J calls and clone size follow that table, whereas D and trimming were derived from the DNA. Here the sample has 90,000 to 110,000 clones; about nine tenths occur a single time. Around 1.1% of the sample lies in the top ten.

Turning to this clone: Its antigen specificity is not known. No base-level quality is on record; no much larger clone is a single base apart.

Whole blood was collected in K2EDTA tubes by collaborating institutions according to the institutions' own protocols. Collaborator samples were shipped for TCRbeta analysis as frozen whole blood, isolated PBMCs, or DNA extracted from either sample type. Sequenced input: peripheral blood. Here the chain combines TRBV5-1 and TRBJ2-1; 7 central nucleotides agree with TRBD2. This receptor was obtained from a human donor in a cohort sampled during active COVID-19. For the CDR3, the sequence is CASSYRTSRNEQFF. The DNA sequence is given as TGCGCCAGCAGCTATCGGACTAGTCGGAATGAGCAGTTCTTC.